This TCR beta chain was profiled in a study of neurological immune-mediated disorders. Findings and limits, study-wide: Patients with HTLV-1-associated myelopathy showed the most TCR clonal expansion. Those with multiple sclerosis showed the least, falling below healthy controls.

V was shortened by 8 bases and J by 0 bases, with 19 bases between the two germline ends. The germline gives CDR1 KGHSY, CDR2 FQNENV. This CDR3 spans 16 amino acids. From the 5' RACE reads, TCRdb called clonotypes with MiXCR, one entry per CDR3 protein. Counted here are tens of thousands of distinct CDR3 sequences, around an eighth occurring once; the ten biggest clones make up 6.5% to 8%. Remarks on this clonotype: The antigen is undetermined.

The sequence was obtained from a woman in her 50s in good health. This rearrangement joins TRBV16 to TRBJ1-1; no clear D gene. Sequenced: PBMCs. The CDR3 here is CASQFGIGSLNTEAFF. The CDR3 DNA reads as TGTGCCAGCCAGTTTGGTATTGGGAGCTTGAACACTGAAGCTTTCTTT.